Below, one T cell receptor (beta chain) is given with its context. This entry is derived from a study of T cells in Graves' hyperthyroidism and ophthalmopathy. With 4 bases removed from V and 3 bases from J, the gap between germline ends came to 16 bases. The CDR3 is 16 residues long. RNA transcripts gave rise to amplified TCR beta CDR3 regions. The TCR CDR3 first-round RT-PCR relied on the HTBI primer set. TCRdb re-analysed the multiplex PCR reads in MiXCR, keeping a single row per CDR3 protein. The data hold 400,000 to 550,000 distinct CDR3 sequences, with around 22% observed a single time. The TCR originated in a woman aged 25 to 39 with Graves' ophthalmopathy. The sample comprised blood. The V and J genes are TRBV12-3 or TRBV12-4 and TRBJ1-3; a possible D gene is TRBD1 (5 bases). Here the CDR3 reads CASSYQLGPDGNTIYF. The CDR3 DNA sequence: TGTGCCAGCAGTTACCAACTGGGACCTGATGGAAACACCATATATTTT.